The clone carrying this T cell receptor (beta chain) was detected only a few times. The sample belongs to a study of T cells in Graves' hyperthyroidism and ophthalmopathy. Germline V gene data show CDR1 as GTSNPN and CDR2 as SVGIG (reference sequence). The junction had 10 bases not matched to a gene; V was cut back by 5 bases and J by 6 bases. CDR3 length: 15 residues. RNA transcripts provided the source from which TCR beta CDR3 regions were amplified. HTBI primers drove first-round RT-PCR of the TCR CDR3. MiXCR, applied by TCRdb to the multiplex PCR reads, yields one record per CDR3 protein. The table lists 600,000 to 900,000 distinct CDR3 sequences, about a sixth of them singletons, with roughly 8% in the top ten.

This clonotype was obtained from a man between 18 and 29 years old with Graves' hyperthyroidism. Sequences were obtained from blood. The genes are TRBV30 and TRBJ2-1; TRBD1 matches at 10 bases. CDR3 sequence (DNA): TGTGCCTGGGACCTCGGACAGGGGGTTCTCAATGAGCAGTTCTTC. Translating it yields CAWDLGQGVLNEQFF.